This T cell receptor (beta chain) was recovered during a study of blood T cell repertoires in COVID-19. In germline, CDR1 is SGDLS, CDR2 YYNGEE. The CDR3 has 15 residues. V lost 2 bases to trimming and J lost 4 bases, with 15 bases between them. The method was immunoSEQ multiplex PCR; TCRdb's version includes in-frame clones alone and lacks a portion of them. The sample holds around 260,000 clones; 70% to 90% are singletons and the top ten take more than 3.5%. The rearrangement uses TRBV9 and TRBJ1-1; the D gene is possibly TRBD1 (6 bases). The TCR was taken from a woman aged 25 to 39 who had recovered from COVID-19. The sample comprised PBMCs or T cells enriched from blood (not recorded which). This CDR3 reads CASSVLQGVVTEAFF. The CDR3 DNA sequence: TGTGCCAGCAGCGTTCTACAGGGAGTTGTCACTGAAGCTTTCTTT.